This TCR beta chain emerged from a study of CD8 T cells in Susac syndrome. Trimming removed 1 base from V and 3 bases from J, with 7 bases in between. The CDR3 is 14 amino acids. Germline loops: CDR1 KGHSH, CDR2 LQKENI. Peripheral blood CD8+ and CD4+ T cells were profiled by TCR beta sequencing. The multiple sclerosis control group consisted of treatment-naive patients whose relapsing-remitting disease, which was either stable or active, fulfilled revised McDonald criteria. After extraction with the RNeasy kit, about 0.5 to 1 ug of the RNA was reverse transcribed using random hexamers. MiXCR, run by TCRdb on the immunoSEQ multiplex PCR reads, gives a single entry per CDR3 protein. The data contain 200,000 or so distinct CDR3 sequences, about 95% of them singletons.

The V call is TRBV18, the J call TRBJ1-5; D unclear. This clonotype was sampled from a human donor with multiple sclerosis. Sequenced sample: CD4+ T cells from PBMCs. In DNA, the CDR3 is TGTGCCAGCTCACCACGGGCAGACAATCAGCCCCAGCATTTT. Its protein is CASSPRADNQPQHF. The whole variable domain, remainder taken from reference TRBV18 and TRBJ1-5, is NAGVMQNPRHLVRRRGQEARLRCSPMKGHSHVYWYRQLPEEGLKFMVYLQKENIIDESGMPKERFSAEFPKEGPSILRIQQVVRGDSAAYFCASSPRADNQPQHFGDGTRLSIL.